What follows are 20 T cell receptor beta chains derived from one specimen sequenced in a study of cytomegalovirus exposure and HLA in healthy donors. PCR used 60 Vbeta primers and 13 Jbeta primers. Clones were read by immunoSEQ multiplex PCR, and TCRdb kept only the in-frame ones, dropping some. The data contain about 180,000 clones, roughly 79% of them singletons. The material sequenced was PBMCs. The receptors originated from a woman in her 50s in good health and CMV-seropositive.

This chain connects TRBV23-1 to TRBJ1-2, with 8 bases lining up with TRBD1. TRBV23-1 belongs to the ORF category, with a function that is uncertain. The CDR3 totals 16 residues. After removal of 0 bases from V and 1 base from J, the junction contained 4 bases not matched to a gene. CDR3: CASSQSEGTGNYGYTF. In nucleotides, the CDR3 is TGCGCCAGCAGTCAATCGGAAGGGACAGGTAACTATGGCTACACCTTC.

This chain uses TRBV9 with TRBJ2-5, with 9 bases matching TRBD2. From germline, CDR1 is SGDLS and CDR2 YYNGEE. The CDR3 consists of 21 residues. V was pared by 0 bases and J by 1 base, with 19 bases of the junction left unmatched. CDR3 in DNA: TGTGCCAGCAGCGTAGGACCGGGAGGCGGGGGGGCGTACCCCCTCCAAGAGACCCAGTACTTC. Translation gives CASSVGPGGGGAYPLQETQYF.

The chain has TRBV30 and TRBJ1-5; D not resolved. The CDR3 consists of 12 residues. V shed 2 bases and J shed 5 bases, with 7 bases lying between them. Germline V gene data show CDR1 as GTSNPN and CDR2 as SVGIG (reference sequence). DNA of the CDR3: TGTGCCTGGAGTCCCGGGGATCAGCCCCAGCATTTT. This sequence encodes CAWSPGDQPQHF.

The V call is TRBV5-1, the J call TRBJ2-1; 7 bases match TRBD1. The germline V gene has CDR1 SGHRS and CDR2 YFSETQ. V shed 0 bases, J shed 7 bases, and the junction held 4 bases outside the gene matches. The CDR3 is 14 residues long. Here the CDR3 reads CASSLGQGVNEQFF. The CDR3 nucleotides read TGCGCCAGCAGCTTGGGGCAGGGGGTGAATGAGCAGTTCTTC.

The rearrangement joins TRBV30 to TRBJ1-1; a weak D match, TRBD1 (5 bases). The germline V gene has CDR1 GTSNPN and CDR2 SVGIG (reference sequence). The length of the CDR3 is 14 residues. Deletions cut 2 bases from V and 2 bases from J, with 12 bases between. CDR3 region: CAWSPGVGNTEAFF. As DNA, the CDR3 is TGTGCCTGGAGTCCGGGGGTAGGTAACACTGAAGCTTTCTTT.

The chain recombines TRBV9 with TRBJ1-1; 8 nucleotides match TRBD1. The CDR3 contains 16 residues. Germline V CDR1 and CDR2: SGDLS, YYNGEE. V lost 3 bases, J lost 4 bases, and 11 bases stayed unmatched. CDR3 protein: CASSANSGQAVTEAFF. The CDR3 coding sequence is TGTGCCAGCAGCGCCAATTCGGGACAGGCCGTCACTGAAGCTTTCTTT.

The chain has TRBV29-1 and TRBJ1-2; D unresolved. The CDR3 sequence is 12 residues long. V was cut by 6 bases and J by 5 bases, with 13 bases left in between. The germline gives CDR1 SQVTM, CDR2 ANQGSEA. The CDR3 bases are TGCAGCGTCCAGACTGTCCCTTATGGCTACACCTTC. The encoded protein is CSVQTVPYGYTF. The full variable domain, rest sourced from reference TRBV29-1 and TRBJ1-2, is SAVISQKPSRDICQRGTSLTIQCQVDSQVTMMFWYRQQPGQSLTLIATANQGSEATYESGFVIDKFPISRPNLTFSTLTVSNMSPEDSSIYLCSVQTVPYGYTFGSGTRLTVV.

The J gene is TRBJ1-3, the V gene TRBV7-6, with a weak D call TRBD1 (5 bases). Germline V gene lookup returns CDR1 SGHVS and CDR2 FNYEAQ. Trimming left V 1 base short and J 0 bases short, with 13 bases between. CDR3 size: 17 residues. CDR3 in DNA: TGTGCCAGCAGCTTAGGTCGGCAGGGAAGCTCTGGAAACACCATATATTTT. Amino acids: CASSLGRQGSSGNTIYF.

The genes are TRBV28 and TRBJ2-7, with TRBD1 matching over 11 bases. Per germline, CDR1 MDHEN and CDR2 SYDVKM. The CDR3 is 15 residues long. V dropped 3 bases and J dropped 5; count of bases not matched to a gene: 6. CDR3 nucleotides: TGTGCCAGCAGTTTCCGCGGACAGGGGGCGGACGAGCAGTACTTC. Encoded protein: CASSFRGQGADEQYF.

The rearrangement uses TRBV5-4 and TRBJ1-1; a possible D gene is TRBD1 (5 bases). Germline V gene sequence: CDR1 SGHNT, CDR2 YYREEE (reference sequence). There are 15 residues in the CDR3. Trimming removed 2 bases from V and 4 bases from J, with 15 bases in between. The CDR3 region is CASSLPGGAGTEAFF. As DNA, the CDR3 is TGTGCCAGCAGCTTACCCGGCGGGGCCGGCACTGAAGCTTTCTTT.

CDR3 protein: CATSRGPGQANEKLFF. Written as DNA, the CDR3 is TGTGCCACCAGCAGGGGTCCGGGACAGGCAAATGAAAAACTGTTTTTT. This chain joins TRBV15 and TRBJ1-4; 8 positions match TRBD1. CDR1 and CDR2 (germline): LNHNV, YYDKDF (reference sequence). The junction had 8 bases not matched to a gene; V was cut back by 3 bases and J by 5 bases. CDR3 length: 16 amino acids.

There are a few counts of this clone. This chain connects TRBV6-6 to TRBJ1-5; D not resolved. Germline lookup yields CDR1 MNHNY and CDR2 SVGAGI (reference sequence). This CDR3 is built from 14 residues. The V gene lost 1 base and the J gene lost 2 bases, with 6 bases spanning the gap. The CDR3 region is CASSYYGGNQPQHF. The CDR3 DNA reads TGTGCCAGCAGTTACTACGGTGGCAATCAGCCCCAGCATTTT.

V is TRBV6-5 and J is TRBJ2-2, with D possibly being TRBD1 (5 bases). From germline, CDR1 is MNHEY and CDR2 SVGAGI. CDR3 length: 14 residues. V lost 4 bases and J 1 base, leaving 7 bases between the germline ends. CDR3 loop: CASSSGWNTGELFF. The CDR3 DNA sequence: TGTGCCAGCAGTTCAGGGTGGAACACCGGGGAGCTGTTTTTT.

This rearrangement joins TRBV7-2 to TRBJ2-1; 13 bases map to TRBD2. Trimming at V came to 6 bases and at J to 6 bases, leaving 17 bases not matched to a gene. Germline-derived CDR1 and CDR2 are SGHTA and FQGNSA. The CDR3 is 19 residues long. The CDR3 protein is CASRLPGLAGKNHGNEQFF. For the CDR3, the DNA is TGTGCCAGCAGGTTACCGGGACTAGCGGGGAAAAACCATGGCAATGAGCAGTTCTTC.

The rearrangement joins TRBV19 to TRBJ1-5, with D possibly being TRBD1 (5 bases). Trimming removed 5 bases from V and 2 bases from J, with 16 bases in between. Germline CDR1 reads LNHDA; CDR2 reads SQIVND (reference sequence). CDR3 size: 16 residues. The CDR3 coding sequence is TGTGCCAGTAGTTTGGTATCCCGGGGGGGCAATCAGCCCCAGCATTTT. Its protein is CASSLVSRGGNQPQHF. The variable domain in full, completed from reference TRBV19 and TRBJ1-5, reads DGGITQSPKYLFRKEGQNVTLSCEQNLNHDAMYWYRQDPGQGLRLIYYSQIVNDFQKGDIAEGYSVSREKKESFPLTVTSAQKNPTAFYLCASSLVSRGGNQPQHFGDGTRLSIL.

The CDR3 spells CASSEADRGFPGNTIYF. The CDR3 coding sequence is TGTGCCAGCAGTGAAGCGGACAGAGGTTTCCCTGGAAACACCATATATTTT. The V and J genes are TRBV2 and TRBJ1-3, with D perhaps matching TRBD1 (6 bases). Germline CDR1 SNHLY, CDR2 FYNNEI. This CDR3 contains 17 residues. V gave up 0 bases and J gave up 2 bases, with 14 bases separating them.

The rearrangement uses TRBV2 and TRBJ2-7; TRBD1 aligns across 11 bases. With 8 bases clipped from V and 2 bases from J, the junction kept 5 bases outside the gene matches. Germline V gene lookup returns CDR1 SNHLY and CDR2 FYNNEI. The CDR3 length is 14 residues. DNA of the CDR3: TGTGCCAGCTGGCCGGGACAGGGGGCCTACGAGCAGTACTTC. Protein sequence: CASWPGQGAYEQYF. Complete variable domain (other parts from reference TRBV2 and TRBJ2-7): EPEVTQTPSHQVTQMGQEVILRCVPISNHLYFYWYRQILGQKVEFLVSFYNNEISEKSEIFDDQFSVERPDGSNFTLKIRSTKLEDSAMYFCASWPGQGAYEQYFGPGTRLTVT.

This chain uses TRBV29-1 with TRBJ2-7, with D unclear. With 4 bases removed from V and 0 bases from J, the gap between germline ends came to 22 bases. Germline loops: CDR1 SQVTM, CDR2 ANQGSEA. The CDR3 covers 17 residues. The CDR3 DNA follows: TGCAGCGTTGTCTCCTTTTCAACAGTCCACAACTCCTACGAGCAGTACTTC. Amino acids: CSVVSFSTVHNSYEQYF.

This rearrangement joins TRBV7-2 to TRBJ1-2; 11 bases are shared with TRBD1. The CDR3 has 16 amino acids. Per germline, CDR1 SGHTA and CDR2 FQGNSA. V was pared by 1 base and J by 4 bases, with 5 bases of the junction left unmatched. The CDR3 coding sequence is TGTGCCAGCAGCTTAGGAGGACAGGGGGCCTTCTATGGCTACACCTTC. The encoded protein is CASSLGGQGAFYGYTF.

This chain joins TRBV19 and TRBJ2-3; a possible D gene is TRBD1 (5 bases). V was pared by 4 bases and J by 4 bases, with 18 bases between. Looked up from germline, CDR1 is LNHDA and CDR2 is SQIVND (reference sequence). The CDR3 covers 16 residues. The CDR3 sequence: CASSTNTIWGPDTQYF. The CDR3 DNA follows: TGTGCCAGTAGTACGAACACGATCTGGGGCCCAGATACGCAGTATTTT.